Below, 29 T cell receptor beta chains from the same sample are listed, as sequenced in a study of blood T cell repertoires in COVID-19 (TCRdb year 2020). Library prep was done by the immunoSEQ multiplex PCR assay. In its TCRdb copy, this immuneACCESS table keeps in-frame sequences only and misses some clones. Where compared with another copy, unresolved V genes explain less than half of these, and the others have no known cause. This sample has about 140,000 clones in its table, and around 83% of those were observed once. 8.2% of the sample belongs to the ten largest clones. Sequenced sample: peripheral blood. These receptors came from a woman aged 60-75 years with acute or convalescent COVID-19.

The rearrangement links TRBV6-2 or TRBV6-3 to TRBJ2-3; TRBD2 agrees at 11 bases. The ends lost 5 bases at V and 5 bases at J; junction bases unmatched: 6. The germline CDR1 and CDR2 sequences are MNHEY and SVGEGT. This CDR3 is 15 amino acids long. In DNA form, the CDR3 reads TGTGCCAGCAGTCCCTCCGGGACTAGCGGAGATACGCAGTATTTT. Translated: CASSPSGTSGDTQYF.

The chain joins TRBV13 to TRBJ1-3; 8 nucleotides line up with TRBD1. After removal of 6 bases from V and 4 bases from J, the junction contained 5 bases not matched to a gene. In germline, CDR1 is PRHDT, CDR2 FYEKMQ (reference sequence). CDR3 length equals 14 residues. CDR3 DNA sequence: TGTGCCAGCAGGTCAGGGGGCTTGGGAAACACCATATATTTT. Its protein is CASRSGGLGNTIYF.

The V gene is TRBV27, the J gene TRBJ2-1, with 7 bases aligning to TRBD2. Germline-derived CDR1 and CDR2 are MNHEY and SMNVEV (reference sequence). The CDR3 covers 16 residues. Losses at the gene ends were 8 bases for V and 0 bases for J; bases not matched to a gene: 10. The CDR3 DNA reads TGTGCCAGCTCCAGTAGCGGGTTTAGCTCCTACAATGAGCAGTTCTTC. This sequence encodes CASSSSGFSSYNEQFF.

The V gene is TRBV2, the J gene TRBJ2-7; weak D call: TRBD2 (5 bases). The CDR3 length is 11 residues. CDR1 is SNHLY, CDR2 FYNNEI, per germline. The V end lost 8 bases, the J end lost 6 bases, and 11 bases lay between the germline ends. The CDR3 reads CASLGRGEQYF. DNA for the CDR3: TGTGCCAGCTTAGGCCGGGGCGAGCAGTACTTC.

V and J are TRBV29-1 and TRBJ2-1; D uncertain. The V and J ends lost 1 base and 0 bases respectively, with 13 bases between them. The germline gives CDR1 SQVTM, CDR2 ANQGSEA. The CDR3 is 16 amino acids. The CDR3 DNA reads as TGCAGCGTTGAAGCGCCCCCAGGAAGCTCCTACAATGAGCAGTTCTTC. As protein: CSVEAPPGSSYNEQFF.

This rearrangement joins TRBV5-1 to TRBJ1-3; TRBD1 might be the D (6 bases). Trimming pared 4 bases from V and 0 bases from J, leaving 11 bases between. The V gene's germline CDR1 is SGHRS and CDR2 YFSETQ. CDR3 length: 15 residues. The chain's CDR3 is CASSLWTDSGNTIYF. In DNA, the CDR3 is TGCGCCAGCAGCCTATGGACAGACTCTGGAAACACCATATATTTT.

The chain employs TRBV19 and TRBJ1-2, with TRBD1 matching 7 bases. Germline V gene lookup returns CDR1 LNHDA and CDR2 SQIVND (reference sequence). After removal of 5 bases from V and 4 bases from J, the junction contained 22 bases not matched to a gene. There are 19 residues in the CDR3. DNA of the CDR3: TGTGCCAGTAGTCGAAAGGGGGGCCCCCGGGACAGAATACTCTATGGCTACACCTTC. Translating gives CASSRKGGPRDRILYGYTF.

The chain employs TRBV15 and TRBJ1-2; D possibly corresponds to TRBD1 (5 bases). CDR3 length equals 14 residues. Germline CDR1 LNHNV, CDR2 YYDKDF (reference sequence). V was cut by 0 bases and J by 5 bases, with 10 bases left in between. The CDR3 DNA follows: TGTGCCACCAGCAGAGAACAGGCATCTTATGGCTACACCTTC. Translating gives CATSREQASYGYTF.

The J gene is TRBJ1-5, the V gene TRBV10-2, with 9 bases aligning to TRBD1. The CDR3 runs to 15 residues. In germline, CDR1 is WSHSY, CDR2 SAAADI. Trimming at V came to 2 bases and at J to 7 bases, leaving 6 bases not matched to a gene. CDR3 residues: CASSERTGAVQPQHF. The CDR3 region has the DNA TGCGCCAGCAGTGAGAGGACAGGGGCCGTACAGCCCCAGCATTTT.

This chain joins TRBV5-1 and TRBJ1-2; TRBD1 might be the D (5 bases). The V end was cut by 5 bases, the J end by 1 base, with 15 bases between. This CDR3 comprises 15 residues. Germline CDR1 SGHRS, CDR2 YFSETQ. In DNA, the CDR3 is TGCGCCAGCAGTCAAAACACAGGTTTTAACTATGGCTACACCTTC. Translated: CASSQNTGFNYGYTF.

The V gene is TRBV2, the J gene TRBJ2-2; D is unclear. Germline V gives CDR1 SNHLY, CDR2 FYNNEI. This CDR3 region has 15 residues. Trimming took 3 bases from V and 5 from J, leaving 13 bases between them. Here the CDR3 DNA reads TGTGCCAGCAGTGAGACCTGGGCTGGGACCGGGGAGCTGTTTTTT. Protein: CASSETWAGTGELFF.

This clone was observed a few times. This rearrangement joins TRBV25-1 to TRBJ2-7; D uncertain. In germline, CDR1 is MGHDK, CDR2 SYGVNS. V lost 6 bases to trimming and J lost 0 bases, with 12 bases between them. CDR3 length equals 14 residues. Here the CDR3 DNA reads TGTGCCAGCAGAAGTGGAGTTCCCTCCTACGAGCAGTACTTC. As protein: CASRSGVPSYEQYF.

The chain has TRBV30 and TRBJ2-3, with 12 bases identical to TRBD2. Germline values: CDR1 GTSNPN, CDR2 SVGIG (reference sequence). The CDR3 is 15 residues long. Trimming removed 7 bases from V and 3 bases from J; junction bases left unmatched: 8. In DNA, the CDR3 is TGTGCCTCCAAGCTAGCGGGGGGGCTGACAGATACGCAGTATTTT. Protein: CASKLAGGLTDTQYF.

The table lists this clone with a few counts. The chain links TRBV2 to TRBJ1-5; no definite D call. CDR1 and CDR2 (germline): SNHLY, FYNNEI. The length of the CDR3 is 16 residues. With 0 bases removed from V and 1 base from J, the gap between germline ends came to 10 bases. For the CDR3, the DNA is TGTGCCAGCAGTGAAGCGAAGACAATGAGCAATCAGCCCCAGCATTTT. This encodes CASSEAKTMSNQPQHF.

The rearrangement joins TRBV6-5 to TRBJ1-6; the D is unclear. Germline-derived CDR1 and CDR2 are MNHEY and SVGAGI. This CDR3 region has 12 residues. Trimming took off 6 bases at V and 5 bases at J, with 5 bases between the two ends. DNA of the CDR3: TGTGCCAGCAGGGAGAATAATTCACCCCTCCACTTT. This gives the protein CASRENNSPLHF.

This clone came up once. The V gene is TRBV7-2, the J gene TRBJ1-2; D gene uncertain. This CDR3 contains 14 residues. The V end was cut by 2 bases, the J end by 2 bases, with 9 bases between. CDR1 is SGHTA and CDR2 is FQGNSA in the germline V gene. The CDR3 reads CASSLYHENYGYTF. The CDR3 DNA reads TGTGCCAGCAGCTTATACCATGAGAACTATGGCTACACCTTC.

The table lists this clone with a few counts. The chain links TRBV21-1 to TRBJ1-2; the DNA was not used to check the table's D call, TRBD1. TRBV21-1 is flagged as a pseudogene. The length of the CDR3 is 12 residues. CDR3 loop: CASRDRDYGYTF. DNA of the CDR3: TGTGCCAGCAGGGACAGGGACTATGGCTACACCTTC.

In this sample, this clone turned up many times. The rearrangement joins TRBV10-1 to TRBJ1-1; TRBD1 is a possible D gene (5 bases). CDR1 WNHNN and CDR2 SYGVQD come from the germline V gene (reference sequence). There are 13 residues in the CDR3. Trimming removed 5 bases from V and 3 bases from J, with 10 bases in between. The CDR3 reads CASSMGLDTEAFF. The CDR3, as DNA: TGCGCCAGCAGTATGGGACTGGACACTGAAGCTTTCTTT.

The V and J genes are TRBV18 and TRBJ1-5; TRBD1 matches 8 bases. V shed 0 bases, J shed 3 bases, and the junction held 4 bases outside the gene matches. CDR3 length equals 16 residues. CDR1 and CDR2 from the germline V gene are KGHSH and LQKENI. Written as DNA, the CDR3 is TGTGCCAGCTCACCACCGGGGACAGGACTCAATCAGCCCCAGCATTTT. Amino acids: CASSPPGTGLNQPQHF.

The CDR3 DNA reads as TGTGCCAGCAGTTACAGGGTCCATGAGCAGTTCTTC. Encoded protein: CASSYRVHEQFF. The chain recombines TRBV12-3 or TRBV12-4 with TRBJ2-1; tentatively, D is TRBD1 (6 bases). Trimming removed 4 bases at V and 8 bases at J, with 9 bases between. The CDR3 runs to 12 residues.

This chain uses TRBV6-6 with TRBJ2-7; D possibly corresponds to TRBD2 (6 bases). This CDR3 contains 13 residues. V lost 6 bases and J lost 3, with 12 bases in between. Germline values: CDR1 MNHNY, CDR2 SVGAGI (reference sequence). The DNA of the CDR3 is TGTGCCAGCAGCTCGGGACTGAACTACGAGCAGTACTTC. This encodes CASSSGLNYEQYF.

In its sample, this clone was seen once. V is TRBV11-2 and J is TRBJ2-2; D might be TRBD1 (5 bases). The CDR3 runs 13 residues. Trimming pared 3 bases from V and 6 bases from J, leaving 8 bases between. The germline V gene encodes CDR1 SGHAT and CDR2 FQNNGV. The CDR3 nucleotides are TGTGCCAGCAGCTTTCAGGGTTCCGGGGAGCTGTTTTTT. This gives the protein CASSFQGSGELFF.

This sequence joins TRBV7-2 and TRBJ2-1; 10 nucleotides match TRBD2. The CDR3 is made up of 15 amino acids. Germline trimming cut 3 bases from V and 9 bases from J; bases unmatched to any gene: 8. CDR1 is SGHTA, CDR2 FQGNSA, per germline. The CDR3 bases are TGTGCCAGCAGCTTGAGCGGGCTAGCGGGGGTTGAGCAGTTCTTC. It specifies CASSLSGLAGVEQFF. Together with reference TRBV7-2 and TRBJ2-1, the CDR3 gives the full variable domain: GAGVSQSPSNKVTEKGKDVELRCDPISGHTALYWYRQSLGQGLEFLIYFQGNSAPDKSGLPSDRFSAERTGGSVSTLTIQRTQQEDSAVYLCASSLSGLAGVEQFFGPGTRLTVL.

The chain combines TRBV9 with TRBJ1-1; no clear D. CDR1 and CDR2 from the germline V gene are SGDLS and YYNGEE. The germline V and J ends were trimmed by 3 bases and 1 base, with 13 bases remaining between them. The CDR3 consists of 15 residues. In DNA, the CDR3 is TGTGCCAGCAGCGGGAAATTCCGAGGGAACACTGAAGCTTTCTTT. Translating gives CASSGKFRGNTEAFF.

The chain employs TRBV19 and TRBJ1-2; maybe TRBD1 (5 bases). CDR3 length: 14 residues. Deletions cut 7 bases from V and 6 bases from J, with 18 bases between. From germline, CDR1 is LNHDA and CDR2 SQIVND (reference sequence). The CDR3 DNA follows: TGTGCCAGTACCAGGGAAGGGAATTTGAATGGCTACACCTTC. Its translation: CASTREGNLNGYTF.

CDR3: CASSLRTEETQYF. The CDR3 DNA reads TGTGCCAGCAGTCTCCGGACAGAAGAGACCCAGTACTTC. The rearrangement links TRBV2 to TRBJ2-5, with D possibly TRBD1 on 6 matching bases. There are 13 residues in the CDR3. Trimming left V 5 bases short and J 3 bases short, with 10 bases between. Germline V gives CDR1 SNHLY, CDR2 FYNNEI.

This chain links TRBV6-6 with TRBJ2-7; 11 bases map to TRBD1. Germline trimming cut 5 bases from V and 7 bases from J; bases unmatched to any gene: 16. CDR1 and CDR2 (germline): MNHNY, SVGAGI (reference sequence). The CDR3 runs to 17 residues. The CDR3 loop reads CASSRPRTGGAFGEQYF. The CDR3, as DNA: TGTGCCAGCAGTCGCCCACGGACAGGGGGCGCCTTTGGAGAGCAGTACTTC.

The CDR3 protein is CASSLWADSPLHF. Written as DNA, the CDR3 is TGTGCCAGCAGCTTGTGGGCAGATTCACCCCTCCACTTT. The rearrangement uses TRBV7-9 and TRBJ1-6, with no clear D. CDR3 length equals 13 residues. The V gene lost 3 bases and the J gene lost 8 bases, with 8 bases spanning the gap. The V gene's germline CDR1 is SEHNR and CDR2 FQNEAQ (reference sequence).

In its sample, this clone was seen once. The V call is TRBV3-1 (or the pseudogene TRBV3-2), the J call TRBJ1-1, with D hard to call. In germline, CDR1 is LGHDT, CDR2 YNNKEL (reference sequence). The CDR3 extends over 15 amino acids. V lost 6 bases to trimming and J lost 5 bases, with 19 bases between them. As DNA, the CDR3 is TGTGCCAGCAGGATCATTCCGCGGCGAGGGACTGAAGCTTTCTTT. It translates to CASRIIPRRGTEAFF.